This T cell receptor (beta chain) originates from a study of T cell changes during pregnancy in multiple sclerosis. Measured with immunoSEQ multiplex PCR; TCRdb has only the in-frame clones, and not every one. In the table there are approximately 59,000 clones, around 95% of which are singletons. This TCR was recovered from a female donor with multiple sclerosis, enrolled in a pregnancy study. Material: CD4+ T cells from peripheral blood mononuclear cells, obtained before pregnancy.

The CDR3 DNA is TGTGCCAGCAGCGTAGACGCGGGGGGGCTGTCTTACAATGAGCAGTTCTTC. It encodes CASSVDAGGLSYNEQFF. This chain links TRBV9 with TRBJ2-1; 9 nucleotides match TRBD2. J was trimmed by 4 bases and V by 0 bases; bases with no gene match: 8. Germline V gives CDR1 SGDLS, CDR2 YYNGEE. This CDR3 has 17 residues.